Below are 21 T cell receptor beta chains sequenced from a single sample in a study of blood T cell repertoires in COVID-19. This table comes from immunoSEQ multiplex PCR, and its TCRdb copy is limited to in-frame clones, with some not included. The table has around 260,000 clones, approximately 90% seen once. Sequencing was done on a sample of peripheral blood. These receptors came from a young man with active or convalescent COVID-19.

The chain carries TRBV19 and TRBJ1-5, with D possibly being TRBD1 (5 bases). The CDR3 has 15 amino acids. Germline V gene lookup returns CDR1 LNHDA and CDR2 SQIVND (reference sequence). Deletions cut 3 bases from V and 4 bases from J, with 13 bases between. CDR3 nucleotide sequence: TGTGCCAGTAGTATCGGGGGGTACCGAAATCAGCCCCAGCATTTT. Amino acid sequence: CASSIGGYRNQPQHF. Combining the CDR3 with reference TRBV19 and TRBJ1-5 gives the whole variable domain DGGITQSPKYLFRKEGQNVTLSCEQNLNHDAMYWYRQDPGQGLRLIYYSQIVNDFQKGDIAEGYSVSREKKESFPLTVTSAQKNPTAFYLCASSIGGYRNQPQHFGDGTRLSIL.

V gene TRBV19 combines with J gene TRBJ2-7; TRBD1 might be the D (5 bases). Trimming shortened V by 2 bases and J by 2 bases, and 7 bases separated the two germline ends. The germline V gene has CDR1 LNHDA and CDR2 SQIVND (reference sequence). This CDR3 has 13 residues. The CDR3 sequence: CASSIRGPYEQYF. The CDR3 DNA follows: TGTGCCAGTAGTATAAGGGGCCCCTACGAGCAGTACTTC.

The rearrangement joins TRBV11-3 to TRBJ2-2; a weak D match, TRBD2 (5 bases). V was shortened by 5 bases and J by 1 base, with 20 bases between the two germline ends. The CDR3 is 18 residues long. Germline values: CDR1 SGHNT, CDR2 YENEEA. CDR3 sequence (DNA): TGTGCCAGCAGCAGCCGCCGGATCATCGGGAAGAACACCGGGGAGCTGTTTTTT. It translates to CASSSRRIIGKNTGELFF.

The chain links TRBV19 to TRBJ2-1; perhaps TRBD1 as D (5 bases). Trimming shortened V by 5 bases and J by 6 bases, and 20 bases separated the two germline ends. This CDR3 region has 16 residues. Per the germline V gene, CDR1 is LNHDA and CDR2 is SQIVND (reference sequence). This CDR3 is CASSSTAGYTLNEQFF. The CDR3 DNA follows: TGTGCCAGTAGTTCCACTGCAGGGTATACCCTCAATGAGCAGTTCTTC.

J is TRBJ2-2 and V is TRBV7-9; D is possibly TRBD2 (5 bases). This CDR3 is built from 11 residues. Germline V gene data show CDR1 as SEHNR and CDR2 as FQNEAQ (reference sequence). Trimming left V 5 bases short and J 12 bases short, with 10 bases between. As DNA, the CDR3 is TGTGCCAGCAGCCCAGAGGGTCAGCTGTTTTTT. Translating gives CASSPEGQLFF.

The J gene is TRBJ2-1, the V gene TRBV14, with D unresolved. V was shortened by 6 bases and J by 0 bases, with 9 bases between the two germline ends. CDR1 SGHDN and CDR2 FVKESK come from the germline V gene. The CDR3 length is 14 residues. The CDR3 nucleotides are TGTGCCAGCAGTCGACGGAGCTCCTACAATGAGCAGTTCTTC. This encodes CASSRRSSYNEQFF.

V and J are TRBV10-2 and TRBJ2-5, with 7 bases identical to TRBD1. Losses at the gene ends were 8 bases for V and 2 bases for J; bases not matched to a gene: 5. CDR3 length: 13 amino acids. CDR1 and CDR2 from the germline V gene are WSHSY and SAAADI. The CDR3 sequence: CASSIQGQETQYF. CDR3 nucleotide sequence: TGCGCCAGCTCTATACAGGGGCAAGAGACCCAGTACTTC.

This clone was seen once. V usage is TRBV19 and J usage is TRBJ2-3, with D uncertain. Looked up from germline, CDR1 is LNHDA and CDR2 is SQIVND (reference sequence). The V gene lost 4 bases and the J gene lost 1 base, with 6 bases spanning the gap. The CDR3 is 13 amino acids. The CDR3 spells CASSTQGTDTQYF. CDR3 nucleotide sequence: TGTGCCAGTAGTACGCAGGGCACAGATACGCAGTATTTT.

This clone has only a few counts. This chain uses TRBV5-1 with TRBJ2-7; 10 bases are shared with TRBD1. Germline loops: CDR1 SGHRS, CDR2 YFSETQ. The V and J ends lost 3 bases and 7 bases, in that order; junction bases with no gene match: 7. There are 14 residues in the CDR3. The CDR3 nucleotides read TGCGCCAGCAGCTCCGGGACAGGGGTTCAAGAGCAGTACTTC. Protein sequence: CASSSGTGVQEQYF.

This chain uses TRBV18 with TRBJ2-7; 9 bases fit TRBD1. V shed 0 bases and J 3 bases; nucleotides not matched to a gene: 0. The CDR3 consists of 14 residues. Per the germline V gene, CDR1 is KGHSH and CDR2 is LQKENI. The CDR3 sequence: CASSPPGQGYEQYF. The CDR3 DNA reads TGTGCCAGCTCACCACCGGGACAGGGCTACGAGCAGTACTTC.

V usage is TRBV5-6 and J usage is TRBJ2-3; D not resolved. The germline V gene encodes CDR1 SGHDT and CDR2 YYEEEE. This CDR3 contains 11 residues. The V end was cut by 3 bases, the J end by 4 bases, with 3 bases between. The CDR3 nucleotides are TGTGCCAGCAGCTCTGCAGATACGCAGTATTTT. Its translation is CASSSADTQYF.

The chain joins TRBV7-3 to TRBJ2-1, with a weak D call TRBD2 (5 bases). The V end lost 2 bases, the J end lost 5 bases, and 13 bases lay between the germline ends. This CDR3 region has 15 residues. CDR1 SGHTA and CDR2 FQGTGA come from the germline V gene. DNA of the CDR3: TGTGCCAGCAGCTTAGGGCCGGAGGAAGACAATGAGCAGTTCTTC. It is translated as CASSLGPEEDNEQFF.

The chain combines TRBV2 with TRBJ1-2, with 7 bases that match TRBD1. The V gene's germline CDR1 is SNHLY and CDR2 FYNNEI. The CDR3 consists of 12 residues. V lost 6 bases to trimming and J lost 7 bases; unmatched junction nucleotides: 5. The chain's CDR3 is CASRTGRTGYTF. The CDR3 region has the DNA TGTGCCAGCAGGACAGGGCGAACTGGCTACACCTTC. Based on the CDR3 plus reference TRBV2 and TRBJ1-2, the full variable domain is EPEVTQTPSHQVTQMGQEVILRCVPISNHLYFYWYRQILGQKVEFLVSFYNNEISEKSEIFDDQFSVERPDGSNFTLKIRSTKLEDSAMYFCASRTGRTGYTFGSGTRLTVV.

J is TRBJ1-2 and V is TRBV4-1; 7 positions agree with TRBD1. V lost 4 bases and J lost 3; bases outside the gene matches: 11. Germline V CDR1 and CDR2: MGHRA, YSYEKL. This CDR3 has 16 residues. The CDR3 region is CASSREFGQAHYGYTF. The CDR3 DNA is TGCGCCAGCAGCCGTGAATTCGGACAGGCTCACTATGGCTACACCTTC.

The CDR3 region is CASSQLVQGWDSEKLFF. Written as DNA, the CDR3 is TGCGCCAGCAGCCAACTGGTACAGGGTTGGGATAGTGAAAAACTGTTTTTT. V gene TRBV4-3 combines with J gene TRBJ1-4; possibly TRBD1 for D (6 bases). V lost 2 bases and J 7 bases, leaving 20 bases between the germline ends. CDR3 length: 17 residues. Germline V CDR1 and CDR2: LGHNA, YSLEER.

This chain connects TRBV12-3 or TRBV12-4 to TRBJ2-1, with 7 bases matching TRBD2. The V segment lost 10 bases and the J segment 0 bases; nucleotides outside the gene matches: 3. This CDR3 has 13 amino acids. The CDR3 DNA follows: TGTGCCATAAGGACTAGCTCCTACAATGAGCAGTTCTTC. This translates into CAIRTSSYNEQFF.

DNA of the CDR3: TGCGCCAGCAGCTTGAGTTCGGGGGGTGAAGGCTACACCTTC. Protein: CASSLSSGGEGYTF. J is TRBJ1-2 and V is TRBV5-1; maybe TRBD1 (5 bases). Trimming took 1 base from V and 8 from J, leaving 15 bases between them. The CDR3 consists of 14 residues. CDR1 is SGHRS, CDR2 YFSETQ, per germline.

CDR3 loop: CASSLDRGTDTQYF. For the CDR3, the DNA is TGCGCCAGCAGCTTGGACAGGGGCACAGATACGCAGTATTTT. The chain recombines TRBV5-1 with TRBJ2-3; tentative D call: TRBD1 (6 bases). CDR3 size: 14 residues. V shed 0 bases and J shed 1 base, with 6 bases lying between them. CDR1 SGHRS and CDR2 YFSETQ come from the germline V gene.

This clone was recorded only once. Written as DNA, the CDR3 is TGTGCCTGGACCCTGGGACTAGCGGGAGGCGATGAGCAGTTCTTC. Its protein is CAWTLGLAGGDEQFF. The chain employs TRBV30 and TRBJ2-1; TRBD2 matches at 15 bases. Germline-derived CDR1 and CDR2 are GTSNPN and SVGIG (reference sequence). Germline trimming cut 4 bases from V and 8 bases from J; bases unmatched to any gene: 6. There are 15 residues in the CDR3. The complete variable domain, with remaining parts taken from reference TRBV30 and TRBJ2-1, reads SQTIHQWPATLVQPVGSPLSLECTVEGTSNPNLYWYRQAAGRGLQLLFYSVGIGQISSEVPQNLSASRPQDRQFILSSKKLLLSDSGFYLCAWTLGLAGGDEQFFGPGTRLTVL.

CDR3 bases: TGTGCCAGCAGCTCCTCCGGGGGCACCGGGGAGCTGTTTTTT. Translation: CASSSSGGTGELFF. J is TRBJ2-2 and V is TRBV5-4, with a tentative D call TRBD2 (6 bases). V was trimmed by 3 bases and J by 4 bases, leaving 10 bases between them. The CDR3 spans 14 residues. Germline CDR1 and CDR2: SGHNT and YYREEE (reference sequence).

The chain is built from TRBV24-1 and TRBJ1-2, with 12 bases matching TRBD1. The J segment lost 7 bases and the V segment lost 3 bases, leaving 14 bases of the junction unmatched. The CDR3 runs to 18 residues. Germline CDR1 and CDR2: KGHDR and SFDVKD. The CDR3 sequence: CATSDARDRGRRDLGYTF. Written as DNA, the CDR3 is TGTGCCACCAGTGATGCCCGGGACAGGGGGCGGCGAGACCTTGGCTACACCTTC.